This T cell receptor beta chain was observed in a study of T cells in pancreatic ductal adenocarcinoma. The germline CDR1 and CDR2 sequences are SEHNR and FQNEAQ (reference sequence). V shed 3 bases, J shed 11 bases, and the junction held 9 bases outside the gene matches. The CDR3 is 14 residues long. No neoadjuvant therapy was given to the selected pancreatic ductal adenocarcinoma patients before their surgery. Generated by immunoSEQ multiplex PCR, the TCRdb table keeps only in-frame clones and is missing some. The data hold over 15,000 clones, with 88% observed a single time. Study-level findings and limits: This surgical cohort overrepresents the minority presenting with early-stage disease. Blood clonality (roughly 0.07) did not differ significantly from tumor (approximately 0.12). Unique clonotypes were roughly 7.2-fold more numerous in blood than in tumor.

Concerning this clone: The antigen remains undetermined.

V and J are TRBV7-9 and TRBJ1-1; TRBD1 matches 10 bases. This receptor was taken from a human donor with pancreatic ductal adenocarcinoma. The specimen sequenced was PBMCs. CDR3 amino acids: CASSLGQGSSWAFF. The CDR3 DNA is TGTGCCAGCAGCTTGGGACAGGGGAGCTCTTGGGCTTTCTTT.